Listed below are T cell receptor beta chains from one sample, sequenced in a study of cytomegalovirus exposure and HLA in healthy donors. Measured with immunoSEQ multiplex PCR; TCRdb has only the in-frame clones, and not every one. The repertoire consists of roughly 250,000 clones, with about 83% occurring once and the leading ten covering roughly 2%. The sample was PBMCs. Receptors were obtained from a woman between 40 and 55 years old in good health and CMV-seropositive. The conserved cysteine and the conserved F or W are not part of the CDR3 here.

j_gene: TRBJ1-5; v_gene: TRBV18; CDR3aa: ASSQGSNQPQH
j_gene: TRBJ2-5; v_gene: TRBV18; CDR3aa: ASSPNAGTGGLETQY
j_gene: TRBJ2-7; v_gene: TRBV29-1; CDR3aa: RQKKLAPSYEQY
j_gene: TRBJ2-1; v_gene: TRBV5-6; CDR3aa: ASSFLSTYNEQF
j_gene: TRBJ2-1; v_gene: TRBV27; CDR3aa: ASSLSTVPYNEQF
j_gene: TRBJ2-7; v_gene: TRBV10-3; CDR3aa: AISWTGANYEQY
j_gene: TRBJ1-2; v_gene: TRBV18; CDR3aa: ASSPAGIGVGGYT
j_gene: TRBJ2-7; v_gene: TRBV7-9; CDR3aa: ASSLTRQVPPYEQY
j_gene: TRBJ2-1; v_gene: TRBV4-3; CDR3aa: ASSQDRGGNGQF
j_gene: TRBJ2-7; v_gene: TRBV7-9; CDR3aa: ASSLGRLDGAHEQY
j_gene: TRBJ1-1; v_gene: TRBV29-1; CDR3aa: SGWGDRNTEAF
j_gene: TRBJ2-5; v_gene: TRBV4-3; CDR3aa: ASSQTLTQGLETQY
j_gene: TRBJ1-6; v_gene: TRBV6-1; CDR3aa: ASSEASQGDNSPLH
j_gene: TRBJ2-3; v_gene: TRBV5-1; CDR3aa: ASSADSGSSTDTQY
j_gene: TRBJ1-2; v_gene: TRBV11-1; CDR3aa: ASSLVGGSYGYT
j_gene: TRBJ1-5; v_gene: TRBV27; CDR3aa: ASSPRGGAGSQPQH